A single sample gave rise to the 27 T cell receptor beta chains below, sequenced in a study of radiotherapy plus CTLA-4 blockade in lung cancer. Only in-frame clones appear in the TCRdb table, and some are missing; sequencing was by immunoSEQ multiplex PCR. The sample yields about 51,000 clones, 65% to 85% seen once. The sequences come from peripheral blood, collected from a patient treated with radiotherapy plus ipilimumab. Receptors originate from a human donor with non-small cell lung cancer whose response to radiotherapy plus ipilimumab could not be evaluated.

V is TRBV4-3 and J is TRBJ2-7; D gene uncertain. V was cut by 3 bases and J by 0 bases, with 9 bases left in between. Germline-derived CDR1 and CDR2 are LGHNA and YSLEER. This CDR3 contains 14 residues. The CDR3 protein is CASSHSRNSYEQYF. CDR3 bases: TGCGCCAGCAGCCATTCCAGGAACTCCTACGAGCAGTACTTC.

The V call is TRBV7-7, the J call TRBJ1-5; TRBD1 might be the D (6 bases). The CDR3 covers 14 residues. V was shortened by 3 bases and J by 5 bases, with 11 bases between the two germline ends. Per the germline V gene, CDR1 is SSHAT and CDR2 is FNYEAQ (reference sequence). CDR3 DNA sequence: TGTGCCAGCAGCTTGATGGACAGAGATCAGCCCCAGCATTTT. The encoded protein is CASSLMDRDQPQHF.

This rearrangement joins TRBV7-2 to TRBJ2-3; D not resolved. Germline V gives CDR1 SGHTA, CDR2 FQGNSA. The CDR3 runs 15 residues. V was shortened by 1 base and J by 2 bases, with 10 bases between the two germline ends. The CDR3: CASSLVPSSTDTQYF. The CDR3 DNA reads as TGTGCCAGCAGCTTAGTTCCTAGTTCCACAGATACGCAGTATTTT.

The V call is TRBV9, the J call TRBJ2-7; TRBD1 is a possible D gene (5 bases). Per the germline V gene, CDR1 is SGDLS and CDR2 is YYNGEE. Trimming took off 3 bases at V and 0 bases at J, with 19 bases between the two ends. The CDR3 is made up of 17 amino acids. CDR3: CASSGQRSPASSYEQYF. The CDR3 DNA reads as TGTGCCAGCAGCGGACAGAGATCCCCGGCTAGCTCCTACGAGCAGTACTTC.

The chain combines TRBV27 with TRBJ2-5; 10 bases fit TRBD1. CDR3 length: 18 residues. V gave up 5 bases and J gave up 1 base; unmatched junction bases: 13. Germline CDR1 MNHEY, CDR2 SMNVEV (reference sequence). The CDR3 DNA follows: TGTGCCAGCAGTGAACGGACAGGGGGAAGGGTTGTCCAAGAGACCCAGTACTTC. It translates to CASSERTGGRVVQETQYF.

The chain has TRBV4-3 and TRBJ2-2; D is perhaps TRBD2 (5 bases). Germline lookup yields CDR1 LGHNA and CDR2 YSLEER. CDR3 length equals 12 residues. V was clipped by 3 bases and J by 7 bases, with 6 bases between them. The CDR3 sequence is CASSHRDGELFF. The DNA of the CDR3 is TGCGCCAGCAGCCATCGGGACGGGGAGCTGTTTTTT.

V is TRBV29-1 and J is TRBJ2-7, with 9 positions matching TRBD1. In germline, CDR1 is SQVTM, CDR2 ANQGSEA. This CDR3 spans 15 amino acids. V shed 3 bases, J shed 0 bases, and the junction held 6 bases outside the gene matches. For the CDR3, the DNA is TGCAGCGTTGATACAGGGGGCACGAGCTCCTACGAGCAGTACTTC. Protein sequence: CSVDTGGTSSYEQYF.

This clone was picked up a small number of times. V is TRBV19 and J is TRBJ1-1, with D possibly being TRBD1 (5 bases). The CDR3 has 14 residues. Trimming shortened V by 4 bases and J by 4 bases, and 13 bases separated the two germline ends. Germline CDR1 LNHDA, CDR2 SQIVND (reference sequence). CDR3 nucleotides: TGTGCCAGTAGTAGGGGGGGTGGCGGCACTGAAGCTTTCTTT. This translates into CASSRGGGGTEAFF.

This chain uses TRBV5-1 with TRBJ2-7; 9 nucleotides agree with TRBD1. CDR1 and CDR2 from the germline V gene are SGHRS and YFSETQ. The CDR3 extends over 14 amino acids. The V and J ends lost 7 bases and 1 base, in that order; junction bases with no gene match: 6. The CDR3 is CASGGGQGSYEQYF. In nucleotides, the CDR3 is TGCGCCAGCGGTGGGGGACAGGGATCCTACGAGCAGTACTTC.

The chain is built from TRBV18 and TRBJ1-5, with 7 bases aligning to TRBD1. The trim removed 4 bases at V and 0 bases at J, leaving 12 bases unmatched. Per germline, CDR1 KGHSH and CDR2 LQKENI. The length of the CDR3 is 18 residues. The CDR3 DNA reads as TGTGCCAGCTCACGAATCGGACAGGCCACTTATAGCAATCAGCCCCAGCATTTT. Translating gives CASSRIGQATYSNQPQHF. The full variable domain, rest sourced from reference TRBV18 and TRBJ1-5, is NAGVMQNPRHLVRRRGQEARLRCSPMKGHSHVYWYRQLPEEGLKFMVYLQKENIIDESGMPKERFSAEFPKEGPSILRIQQVVRGDSAAYFCASSRIGQATYSNQPQHFGDGTRLSIL.

The table lists this clone with a few counts. V is TRBV6-5 and J is TRBJ2-1, with TRBD1 as a possible D gene (6 bases). Germline V CDR1 and CDR2: MNHEY, SVGAGI. V dropped 5 bases and J dropped 0 bases, with 8 bases sitting between them. The CDR3 has 14 amino acids. In nucleotides, the CDR3 is TGTGCCAGCAGTCGGACAGACTCCTACAATGAGCAGTTCTTC. Translation: CASSRTDSYNEQFF.

The chain recombines TRBV27 with TRBJ2-2; D may be TRBD1 (6 bases). CDR1 is MNHEY and CDR2 is SMNVEV in the germline V gene (reference sequence). V lost 5 bases and J lost 7, with 14 bases in between. This CDR3 comprises 14 residues. The CDR3 region is CASSPGHMIGELFF. In DNA form, the CDR3 reads TGTGCCAGCAGTCCGGGACATATGATCGGGGAGCTGTTTTTT.

The chain links TRBV7-6 to TRBJ2-1, with 14 bases identical to TRBD2. The J segment lost 9 bases and the V segment lost 5 bases, leaving 6 bases of the junction unmatched. Germline V gene sequence: CDR1 SGHVS, CDR2 FNYEAQ. CDR3 length: 15 residues. Written as DNA, the CDR3 is TGTGCCAGCAGCGGGACTAGCGGGGGAGTGGGTGAGCAGTTCTTC. Its translation is CASSGTSGGVGEQFF.

The CDR3 reads CASSWARDSLSSYNEQFF. The DNA for the CDR3 is TGTGCCAGCAGCTGGGCACGGGACAGCCTCAGCTCCTACAATGAGCAGTTCTTC. V and J are TRBV5-4 and TRBJ2-1; 7 nucleotides align to TRBD1. The CDR3 is made up of 18 amino acids. The V gene end was trimmed by 3 bases and the J gene end by 0 bases; junction bases not matched to a gene: 12. The germline gives CDR1 SGHNT, CDR2 YYREEE (reference sequence).

The rearrangement uses TRBV10-2 and TRBJ1-2, with unresolved D. The V end lost 3 bases, the J end lost 3 bases, and 8 bases lay between the germline ends. The germline gives CDR1 WSHSY, CDR2 SAAADI. The CDR3 is made up of 13 amino acids. CDR3 protein: CASSESRHYGYTF. The CDR3 coding sequence is TGCGCCAGCAGTGAATCCCGTCACTATGGCTACACCTTC.

The genes are TRBV6-4 and TRBJ1-2; D uncertain. Germline V gene sequence: CDR1 MRHNA, CDR2 SNTAGT. The CDR3 sequence is 13 residues long. Trimming took 4 bases from V and 5 from J, leaving 11 bases between them. CDR3 residues: CASSVARGYGYTF. CDR3 nucleotides: TGTGCCAGCAGTGTAGCACGAGGGTATGGCTACACCTTC.

This clone was counted once. Other nucleotide sequences from this sample produce the same CDR3. The CDR3 region has the DNA TGTGCCAGCAGCTTAGCAGCAGGGGGGTACGAGCAGTACTTC. This translates into CASSLAAGGYEQYF. The chain links TRBV7-9 to TRBJ2-7; a weak D match, TRBD1 (7 bases). Germline V gene sequence: CDR1 SEHNR, CDR2 FQNEAQ (reference sequence). Trimming removed 0 bases at V and 4 bases at J, with 10 bases between. CDR3 size: 14 residues.

This sequence joins TRBV5-1 and TRBJ1-1, with a weak D call TRBD1 (5 bases). The V gene's germline CDR1 is SGHRS and CDR2 YFSETQ. V lost 1 base and J 4 bases, leaving 11 bases between the germline ends. The CDR3 is 14 residues long. The DNA of the CDR3 is TGCGCCAGCAGCTTGCAGGGCAGGGTCACTGAAGCTTTCTTT. Translated, it gives CASSLQGRVTEAFF.

The chain employs TRBV19 and TRBJ2-1, with a weak D call TRBD1 (6 bases). CDR1 is LNHDA and CDR2 is SQIVND in the germline V gene (reference sequence). The V gene lost 4 bases and the J gene lost 4 bases, with 17 bases spanning the gap. The length of the CDR3 is 16 residues. The CDR3 region is CASSRRLSGDYNEQFF. CDR3 bases: TGTGCCAGTAGTAGAAGACTGTCAGGGGATTACAATGAGCAGTTCTTC.

CDR3 protein: CASSYSGQVEKLFF. The CDR3 DNA follows: TGTGCCAGCAGTTACTCAGGACAGGTTGAAAAACTGTTTTTT. The chain is built from TRBV6-6 and TRBJ1-4; 7 nucleotides match TRBD1. Per germline, CDR1 MNHNY and CDR2 SVGAGI (reference sequence). After removal of 0 bases from V and 7 bases from J, the junction contained 2 bases not matched to a gene. CDR3 length equals 14 residues.

The chain couples TRBV5-8 to TRBJ2-3; a possible D gene is TRBD1 (6 bases). The germline V and J ends were trimmed by 4 bases and 0 bases, with 15 bases remaining between them. The CDR3 spans 16 residues. In germline, CDR1 is SGHTS, CDR2 YDEGEE. In DNA, the CDR3 is TGTGCCAGCAGCATTCCAGGGGATCCTAGCACAGATACGCAGTATTTT. Its protein product is CASSIPGDPSTDTQYF.

V and J are TRBV4-3 and TRBJ2-7; 9 nucleotides match TRBD2. Germline loops: CDR1 LGHNA, CDR2 YSLEER. V dropped 1 base and J dropped 4; count of bases not matched to a gene: 8. CDR3 length: 16 residues. The CDR3 protein is CASSQVRGGGGYEQYF. CDR3 nucleotide sequence: TGCGCCAGCAGCCAAGTTCGGGGCGGGGGGGGGTACGAGCAGTACTTC.

The rearrangement joins TRBV13 to TRBJ2-3; perhaps TRBD1 as D (6 bases). The CDR3 covers 15 residues. Germline V gene data show CDR1 as PRHDT and CDR2 as FYEKMQ (reference sequence). V lost 3 bases, J lost 0 bases, and 10 bases lay in between. CDR3 nucleotides: TGTGCCAGCAGCTTCGACAGGCTTAGCACAGATACGCAGTATTTT. This gives the protein CASSFDRLSTDTQYF.

The chain carries TRBV7-6 and TRBJ2-7; perhaps TRBD1 as D (5 bases). There are 14 residues in the CDR3. The germline CDR1 and CDR2 sequences are SGHVS and FNYEAQ. Between the trimmed V and J ends, which lost 2 bases and 2 bases, there was a span of 10 bases. DNA of the CDR3: TGTGCCAGCAGCTTAACTTTACAGGCCTACGAGCAGTACTTC. This gives the protein CASSLTLQAYEQYF.

This chain connects TRBV9 to TRBJ2-7; 7 nucleotides align to TRBD2. CDR3 length: 16 amino acids. J was trimmed by 7 bases and V by 3 bases; bases with no gene match: 16. CDR1 is SGDLS and CDR2 is YYNGEE in the germline V gene. CDR3: CASSAFQWGGIGEQYF. DNA for the CDR3: TGTGCCAGCAGCGCTTTCCAGTGGGGGGGAATAGGGGAGCAGTACTTC.

This chain uses TRBV27 with TRBJ2-1; weak D call: TRBD1 (6 bases). Germline assignment: CDR1 MNHEY and CDR2 SMNVEV (reference sequence). The V end lost 3 bases, the J end lost 9 bases, and 12 bases lay between the germline ends. This CDR3 contains 13 residues. The CDR3: CASSLAQGSEQFF. The CDR3 DNA follows: TGTGCCAGCAGTTTGGCGCAGGGGAGTGAGCAGTTCTTC.

The chain has TRBV5-1 and TRBJ1-4; 9 bases fit TRBD1. This CDR3 comprises 15 residues. V lost 4 bases and J lost 8; bases outside the gene matches: 9. Germline V gives CDR1 SGHRS, CDR2 YFSETQ. CDR3 nucleotides: TGCGCCAGCAGCCTATCCGGGACAGGGATAGAAAAACTGTTTTTT. It yields the protein CASSLSGTGIEKLFF.